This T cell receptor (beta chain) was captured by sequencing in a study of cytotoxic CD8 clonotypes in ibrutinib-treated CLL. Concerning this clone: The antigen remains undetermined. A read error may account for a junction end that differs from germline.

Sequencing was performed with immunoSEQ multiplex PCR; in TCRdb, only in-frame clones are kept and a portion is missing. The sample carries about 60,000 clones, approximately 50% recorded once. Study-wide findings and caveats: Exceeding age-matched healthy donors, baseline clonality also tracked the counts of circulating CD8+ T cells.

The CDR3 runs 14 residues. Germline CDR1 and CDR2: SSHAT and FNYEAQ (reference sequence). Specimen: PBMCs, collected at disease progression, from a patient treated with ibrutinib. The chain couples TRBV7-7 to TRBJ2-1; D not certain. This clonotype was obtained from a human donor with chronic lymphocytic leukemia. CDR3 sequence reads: CASSSTGSDNEQFF. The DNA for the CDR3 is TGTGCTAGCAGCTCCACCGGGTCCGACAATGAGCAGTTCTTC.